The clone carrying this T cell receptor (beta chain) was counted a few times. Its antigen remains unidentified. Reverse transcription of all isolated RNA meant that expressed TCRB transcripts were sequenced. TCRdb keeps only in-frame clones here, not all; method: immunoSEQ multiplex PCR. The table includes around 190,000 clones, roughly an eighth detected once. This sample is part of a study of beta chain features in type 1 diabetes. General study points: VDJ junctions from patients with type 1 diabetes contained fewer insertions and more deletions.

Sorting based on CD45RO/CCR7/CD25/CD127/CD95/CD27 separated CD4+ naive, central memory, regulatory and stem cell-like memory cells. The sample comprised central memory CD4+ T cells from blood. The clonotype comes from a woman aged 18-29 years in good health.

The DNA of the CDR3 is TGTGCCATCAGTGACGCCGGACTGGCGGGTACGCAGTATTTT. It is translated as CAISDAGLAGTQYF. V gene TRBV10-3 combines with J gene TRBJ2-3; D perhaps matches TRBD2 (5 bases). With 3 bases removed from V and 8 bases from J, the gap between germline ends came to 15 bases. The germline gives CDR1 ENHRY, CDR2 SYGVKD. The length of the CDR3 is 14 residues.